The 27 T cell receptor beta chains in this list originate from one sample, sequenced in a study of blood T cell repertoires in COVID-19. Libraries were prepared by immunoSEQ multiplex PCR; TCRdb keeps only in-frame clonotypes and omits some of them. Of 200,000 to 250,000 clones listed, approximately 82% are singletons. Source material: peripheral blood. These TCRs come from a man aged 25-45 years who had recovered from COVID-19.

The V gene is TRBV6-5, the J gene TRBJ1-5, with D possibly being TRBD1 (5 bases). The CDR3 extends over 14 amino acids. V was trimmed by 10 bases and J by 7 bases, leaving 20 bases between them. In germline, CDR1 is MNHEY, CDR2 SVGAGI. The CDR3 reads CATGGGREGQPQHF. The CDR3 DNA reads as TGTGCCACTGGGGGGGGGAGGGAGGGCCAGCCCCAGCATTTT.

V gene TRBV5-4 combines with J gene TRBJ1-5, with 7 bases aligning to TRBD1. The V gene end was trimmed by 0 bases and the J gene end by 5 bases; junction bases not matched to a gene: 5. Germline CDR1 is SGHNT and CDR2 is YYREEE (reference sequence). This CDR3 is built from 15 residues. This CDR3 reads CASSLGGGQDQPQHF. The CDR3 DNA follows: TGTGCCAGCAGCTTGGGGGGCGGACAGGATCAGCCCCAGCATTTT.

This chain connects TRBV18 to TRBJ1-5; D remains ambiguous. The CDR3 spans 13 residues. The V gene's germline CDR1 is KGHSH and CDR2 LQKENI. With 3 bases removed from V and 7 bases from J, the gap between germline ends came to 10 bases. The CDR3 here is CASSPLGEQPQHF. DNA of the CDR3: TGTGCCAGCTCACCGCTCGGAGAGCAGCCCCAGCATTTT.

This chain links TRBV7-8 with TRBJ2-2; no definite D call. The germline V gene encodes CDR1 SGHVS and CDR2 FQNEAQ. Trimming cost V 2 bases and J 1 base, with 14 bases left between them. The CDR3 is 17 amino acids. The CDR3 DNA sequence: TGTGCCAGCAGCTTATACGGCGACTCCGTGAACACCGGGGAGCTGTTTTTT. Its translation is CASSLYGDSVNTGELFF.

This clone was detected only once. The chain joins TRBV18 to TRBJ2-3; TRBD1 might be the D (6 bases). The CDR3 extends over 16 amino acids. Germline V gene sequence: CDR1 KGHSH, CDR2 LQKENI. Trimming took off 4 bases at V and 2 bases at J, with 16 bases between the two ends. The CDR3 loop reads CASSLTGISTTDTQYF. Written as DNA, the CDR3 is TGTGCCAGCTCACTCACAGGGATCTCCACCACAGATACGCAGTATTTT.

Note on this clone: Other DNA sequences in this specimen translate into the identical CDR3. V is TRBV11-2 and J is TRBJ2-3; possibly TRBD1 for D (5 bases). Germline V gene data show CDR1 as SGHAT and CDR2 as FQNNGV. CDR3 size: 14 residues. Trimming removed 0 bases at V and 2 bases at J, with 6 bases between. The CDR3 protein is CASSLEGLTDTQYF. CDR3 in DNA: TGTGCCAGCAGCTTAGAGGGGCTCACAGATACGCAGTATTTT.

V gene TRBV29-1 combines with J gene TRBJ1-1, with TRBD1 identical over 7 bases. Germline loops: CDR1 SQVTM, CDR2 ANQGSEA. Losses at the gene ends were 5 bases for V and 4 bases for J; bases not matched to a gene: 4. The CDR3 runs to 12 residues. The CDR3: CSVRQGITEAFF. The DNA for the CDR3 is TGCAGCGTTCGACAGGGAATCACTGAAGCTTTCTTT. Looking up the rest from reference TRBV29-1 and TRBJ1-1 gives the full variable domain: SAVISQKPSRDICQRGTSLTIQCQVDSQVTMMFWYRQQPGQSLTLIATANQGSEATYESGFVIDKFPISRPNLTFSTLTVSNMSPEDSSIYLCSVRQGITEAFFGQGTRLTVV.

This rearrangement joins TRBV7-3 to TRBJ2-2; D remains unclear. Trimming shortened V by 5 bases and J by 4 bases, and 8 bases separated the two germline ends. CDR1 is SGHTA, CDR2 FQGTGA, per germline. There are 13 residues in the CDR3. The CDR3 coding sequence is TGTGCCAGCAGCCCCTCCCCCACCGGGGAGCTGTTTTTT. Its translation is CASSPSPTGELFF.

This chain joins TRBV11-2 and TRBJ1-1; D possibly corresponds to TRBD1 (6 bases). CDR3 length: 16 residues. Germline V gene data show CDR1 as SGHAT and CDR2 as FQNNGV. Trimming took off 3 bases at V and 3 bases at J, with 17 bases between the two ends. The CDR3 bases are TGTGCCAGCAGCTTGGTTCCGACAGGTTGGGACACTGAAGCTTTCTTT. This encodes CASSLVPTGWDTEAFF. The full variable domain, rest sourced from reference TRBV11-2 and TRBJ1-1, is EAGVAQSPRYKIIEKRQSVAFWCNPISGHATLYWYQQILGQGPKLLIQFQNNGVVDDSQLPKDRFSAERLKGVDSTLKIQPAKLEDSAVYLCASSLVPTGWDTEAFFGQGTRLTVV.

This sequence joins TRBV19 and TRBJ2-5, with 9 bases lining up with TRBD1. The germline V gene encodes CDR1 LNHDA and CDR2 SQIVND (reference sequence). V lost 2 bases, J lost 2 bases, and 12 bases stayed unmatched. The length of the CDR3 is 18 residues. CDR3 region: CASSIFGTGIGGQETQYF. CDR3 sequence (DNA): TGTGCCAGTAGTATATTCGGGACAGGGATAGGGGGACAAGAGACCCAGTACTTC.

This clone was seen a single time. This chain joins TRBV6-6 and TRBJ2-3; D perhaps matches TRBD1 (5 bases). The CDR3 is made up of 13 amino acids. Trimming pared 6 bases from V and 9 bases from J, leaving 16 bases between. The V gene's germline CDR1 is MNHNY and CDR2 SVGAGI (reference sequence). CDR3 DNA sequence: TGTGCCAGCAGCCCCATTCCAAGGGGCACGCAGTATTTT. This encodes CASSPIPRGTQYF.

The chain has TRBV7-3 and TRBJ2-2, with D uncertain. The V end was cut by 8 bases, the J end by 6 bases, with 16 bases between. The germline V gene has CDR1 SGHTA and CDR2 FQGTGA. This CDR3 has 14 amino acids. DNA of the CDR3: TGTGCCAGCGGGCGCTATCGGTCGTCCGGGGAGCTGTTTTTT. It specifies CASGRYRSSGELFF.

This clone was recorded only once. V usage is TRBV3-1 (or the pseudogene TRBV3-2) and J usage is TRBJ1-1; maybe TRBD1 (6 bases). Germline CDR1 and CDR2: LGHDT and YNNKEL (reference sequence). CDR3 length equals 13 residues. V was clipped by 4 bases and J by 7 bases, with 13 bases between them. The CDR3 reads CASSPTGRDEAFF. The CDR3 DNA reads TGTGCCAGCAGCCCTACAGGGAGAGATGAAGCTTTCTTT.

V gene TRBV11-2 combines with J gene TRBJ2-2; possible D gene TRBD2, 6 bases. The ends were cut back, 5 bases at V and 2 bases at J, with 15 bases in the middle. Germline V lookup: CDR1 SGHAT, CDR2 FQNNGV. The CDR3 is 16 amino acids. CDR3 nucleotides: TGTGCCAGCAGCCCCCGACTAGGTAGAAACACCGGGGAGCTGTTTTTT. This codes for CASSPRLGRNTGELFF.

The rearrangement links TRBV10-3 to TRBJ1-2; the match to TRBD1 covers 7 bases. The V gene's germline CDR1 is ENHRY and CDR2 SYGVKD. The CDR3 length is 12 residues. Trimming removed 5 bases from V and 4 bases from J; junction bases left unmatched: 1. In DNA form, the CDR3 reads TGTGCCATCAGTCAGGGGGGCTATGGCTACACCTTC. Translating it yields CAISQGGYGYTF.

V gene TRBV7-9 combines with J gene TRBJ1-2, with D uncertain. Trimming pared 1 base from V and 4 bases from J, leaving 13 bases between. The CDR3 covers 15 residues. Germline CDR1 reads SEHNR; CDR2 reads FQNEAQ (reference sequence). CDR3 DNA: TGTGCCAGCAGCTTAGTTCCAGTCACCACCTATGGCTACACCTTC. Amino acids: CASSLVPVTTYGYTF.

The chain uses TRBV5-1 and TRBJ2-3; the D gene is possibly TRBD1 (7 bases). The CDR3 totals 18 residues. V gave up 2 bases and J gave up 0 bases, with 19 bases separating them. The V gene's germline CDR1 is SGHRS and CDR2 YFSETQ. The CDR3 DNA reads TGCGCCAGCAGCTTACTCGGTGCAGGGGGGATGAGCACAGATACGCAGTATTTT. Its translation: CASSLLGAGGMSTDTQYF.

The chain is built from TRBV7-8 and TRBJ1-2; 9 bases line up with TRBD1. The J segment lost 8 bases and the V segment lost 5 bases, leaving 9 bases of the junction unmatched. Germline CDR1 reads SGHVS; CDR2 reads FQNEAQ. The CDR3 totals 14 residues. CDR3 nucleotides: TGTGCCAGCAGCCCGGACAGGGGTAGGATCGGCTACACCTTC. It is translated as CASSPDRGRIGYTF.

The genes are TRBV5-4 and TRBJ1-5; tentatively, D is TRBD1 (6 bases). Germline V CDR1 and CDR2: SGHNT, YYREEE (reference sequence). Deletions cut 3 bases from V and 2 bases from J, with 12 bases between. CDR3 length: 15 amino acids. CDR3 residues: CASSSTGQRNQPQHF. The DNA for the CDR3 is TGTGCCAGCAGCTCGACCGGACAGCGCAATCAGCCCCAGCATTTT.

This clone has just one count. This chain links TRBV9 with TRBJ1-3, with 9 bases identical to TRBD1. Trimming took 3 bases from V and 3 from J; bases not matched to a gene: 7. The germline gives CDR1 SGDLS, CDR2 YYNGEE. The CDR3 contains 16 residues. The CDR3: CASSEGDREYGNTIYF. DNA of the CDR3: TGTGCCAGCAGCGAAGGGGACAGGGAATATGGAAACACCATATATTTT.

Regarding this clone: Other DNA variants within this sample encode the same CDR3. The V gene is TRBV13, the J gene TRBJ2-7; 7 bases agree with TRBD2. Losses at the gene ends were 2 bases for V and 1 base for J; bases not matched to a gene: 2. Looked up from germline, CDR1 is PRHDT and CDR2 is FYEKMQ (reference sequence). The length of the CDR3 is 14 residues. This chain's CDR3 is CASSLPGGSYEQYF. In nucleotides, the CDR3 is TGTGCCAGCAGCTTACCGGGGGGATCCTACGAGCAGTACTTC.

The chain links TRBV19 to TRBJ2-3, with 12 positions matching TRBD2. Germline values: CDR1 LNHDA, CDR2 SQIVND (reference sequence). V was pared by 3 bases and J by 2 bases, with 12 bases of the junction left unmatched. The CDR3 covers 19 residues. The CDR3 here is CASSIGTSGSLSFTDTQYF. CDR3 coding DNA: TGTGCCAGTAGTATCGGGACTAGCGGGTCTCTAAGTTTCACAGATACGCAGTATTTT.

CDR3 in DNA: TGTGCCAGCAGCCGAAGGGGACAGGGAACTTACAATGAGCAGTTCTTC. This gives the protein CASSRRGQGTYNEQFF. The chain carries TRBV3-1 (or the pseudogene TRBV3-2) and TRBJ2-1; 9 nucleotides agree with TRBD1. V lost 4 bases, J lost 4 bases, and 8 bases stayed unmatched. Germline values: CDR1 LGHDT, CDR2 YNNKEL (reference sequence). The CDR3 sequence is 16 residues long.

The chain links TRBV27 to TRBJ2-2; 7 positions match TRBD1. V trimming: 3 bases; J trimming: 7 bases; junction bases outside the gene matches: 5. The CDR3 runs to 14 residues. CDR1 is MNHEY, CDR2 SMNVEV, per germline (reference sequence). The CDR3 region is CASSLQGVVGELFF. The CDR3 DNA reads TGTGCCAGCAGTTTGCAGGGGGTGGTCGGGGAGCTGTTTTTT.

This clone was found a few times. The CDR3 region has the DNA TGTGCCAGCAGCTTGTGGGGGACAACGGATACGGGCTACACCTTC. Its translation is CASSLWGTTDTGYTF. J is TRBJ1-2 and V is TRBV5-6, with TRBD1 as a possible D gene (6 bases). V dropped 1 base and J dropped 8 bases, with 18 bases sitting between them. The CDR3 extends over 15 amino acids. CDR1 and CDR2 (germline): SGHDT, YYEEEE. Using reference TRBV5-6 and TRBJ1-2 for the parts outside the CDR3, the full variable domain is DAGVTQSPTHLIKTRGQQVTLRCSPKSGHDTVSWYQQALGQGPQFIFQYYEEEERQRGNFPDRFSGHQFPNYSSELNVNALLLGDSALYLCASSLWGTTDTGYTFGSGTRLTVV.

In its sample, this clone was seen many times. V is TRBV28 and J is TRBJ2-7, with 10 positions matching TRBD2. Germline values: CDR1 MDHEN, CDR2 SYDVKM. Unmatched junction bases numbered 16, after V lost 5 bases and J lost 6 bases. The CDR3 contains 17 residues. CDR3 DNA sequence: TGTGCCAGCAGTCCCCCTCGTGGGACTAGCGACTTGGGCGAGCAGTACGTC. Translated: CASSPPRGTSDLGEQYV.

This chain joins TRBV9 and TRBJ2-3; a possible D gene is TRBD2 (5 bases). The germline gives CDR1 SGDLS, CDR2 YYNGEE. The CDR3 is 14 amino acids. Trimming left V 0 bases short and J 5 bases short, with 10 bases between. The CDR3 nucleotides read TGTGCCAGCAGCGTAGAGGAGGTGTTAGATACGCAGTATTTT. This codes for CASSVEEVLDTQYF.